These T cell receptor beta chains were read from a single sample in a study of blood T cell repertoires in COVID-19. Assay: immunoSEQ multiplex PCR; the TCRdb copy retains only in-frame clones and omits some. The data hold fewer than 300,000 clones, with around four fifths observed a single time. Sequences were obtained from peripheral blood. These receptors came from a woman between 70 and 85 years old with active or convalescent COVID-19. Each CDR3 is given with its conserved first and last residue.

>TRBV4-1|TRBJ1-4
CASRPGQGTEEKLFF
>TRBV4-1|TRBJ1-4
CASSQDTGTVNEKLFF
>TRBV28|TRBJ2-3
CASSLMGQRGVTDTQYF
>TRBV5-5|TRBJ2-3
CASSLTGLSLDTQYF
>TRBV19|TRBJ1-6
CASKSLTGTPNSPLHF
>TRBV27|TRBJ1-2
CASSPWTGSNYGYTF
>TRBV14|TRBJ2-7
CASNRQGRIGEQYF
>TRBV28|TRBJ1-4
CASSRPLGQDEKLFF
>TRBV19|TRBJ2-3
CASSIWGDADTQYF
>TRBV6-1|TRBJ1-1
CASSEPGSAEAFF
>TRBV5-1|TRBJ2-7
CASSPSLGEAYEQYF
>TRBV30|TRBJ1-4
CAWSVHAGGEKLFF
>TRBV5-8|TRBJ1-2
CASSFAETDGYTF
>TRBV11-3|TRBJ1-1
CASSYQGGTEAFF
>TRBV11-2|TRBJ2-7
CASSLEGGEQYF
>TRBV5-1|TRBJ2-2
CASSSGLAGALTGELFF
>TRBV28|TRBJ2-1
CASTREMGNEQFF
>TRBV24-1|TRBJ2-1
CATSDTSGKTRGEQFF
>TRBV10-3|TRBJ2-7
CAIKASDSYEQYF
>TRBV11-2|TRBJ2-7
CASSLAQPNYEQYF
>TRBV4-2|TRBJ1-1
CASSRASTGNTEAFF
>TRBV25-1|TRBJ1-1
CASSESEGLVKSFF
>TRBV6-5|TRBJ1-2
CASGGGSPNYGYTF
>TRBV19|TRBJ1-5
CASSIPLQYQPQHF
>TRBV18|TRBJ1-1
CASSPGAGTEAFF
>TRBV7-9|TRBJ2-7
CASSWTSGAYEQYF
>TRBV5-8|TRBJ2-2
CASSPGQGTGELFF
>TRBV7-2|TRBJ1-2
CASSYTQGSEDYTF
>TRBV9|TRBJ1-6
CASSVGTVITDNSPLHF
>TRBV7-9|TRBJ1-4
CASSLPVLNEKLFF
>TRBV7-3|TRBJ2-1
CASSLTGDSYNEQFF
>TRBV3-1/TRBV3-2|TRBJ1-1
CASSRVNTEAFF
>TRBV28|TRBJ2-7
CASSFPLAGEQYF
>TRBV25-1|TRBJ1-1
CASRLGGGTEAFF
>TRBV14|TRBJ1-6
CASSPRWTANSPLHF
>TRBV2|TRBJ2-5
CASTPQWGPQETQYF
>TRBV6-6|TRBJ1-1
CASSPNRDRGWETEAFF
>TRBV18|TRBJ1-3
CASSPPGQVRSGNTIYF
>TRBV18|TRBJ1-4
CASSPTGSGEKLFF